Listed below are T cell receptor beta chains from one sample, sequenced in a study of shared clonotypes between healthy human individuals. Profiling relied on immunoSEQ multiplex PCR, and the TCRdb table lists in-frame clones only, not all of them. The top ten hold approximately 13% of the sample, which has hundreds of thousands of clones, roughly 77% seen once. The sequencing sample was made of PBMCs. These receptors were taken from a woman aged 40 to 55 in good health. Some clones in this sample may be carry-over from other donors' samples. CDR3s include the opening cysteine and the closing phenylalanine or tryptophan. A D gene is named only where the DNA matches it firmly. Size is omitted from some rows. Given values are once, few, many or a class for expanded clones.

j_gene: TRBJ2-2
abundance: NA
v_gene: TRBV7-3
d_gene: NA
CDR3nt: TGTGCCAGCAGCCAAAGGTCGGGCAGCCCCTTCACCGGGGAGCTGTTTTTT
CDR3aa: CASSQRSGSPFTGELFF

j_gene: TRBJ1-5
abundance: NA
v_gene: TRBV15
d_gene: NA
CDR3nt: TGTGCCACCAGCAGAGATCTGGGGGGAAATCAGCCCCAGCATTTT
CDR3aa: CATSRDLGGNQPQHF

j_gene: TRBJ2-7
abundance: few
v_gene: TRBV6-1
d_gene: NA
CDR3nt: TGTGCCAGCAGTGAATGGCTCGCGGATCAAGGGGGCGAGCAGTACTTC
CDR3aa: CASSEWLADQGGEQYF

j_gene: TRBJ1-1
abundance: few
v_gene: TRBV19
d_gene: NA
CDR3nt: TGTGCCAGTAGTTCCTTTGACCTTGAAGCTTTCTTT
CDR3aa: CASSSFDLEAFF

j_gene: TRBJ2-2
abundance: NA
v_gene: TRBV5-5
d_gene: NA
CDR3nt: TGTGCCAGCAGCTTGTTAGGGCCCGGGGAGCTGTTTTTT
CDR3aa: CASSLLGPGELFF

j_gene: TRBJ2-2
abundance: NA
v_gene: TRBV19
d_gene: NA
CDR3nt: TGTGCCAGTAGCAGGCGTCAGGGGAACGGGAACACCGGGGAGCTGTTTTTT
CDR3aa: CASSRRQGNGNTGELFF

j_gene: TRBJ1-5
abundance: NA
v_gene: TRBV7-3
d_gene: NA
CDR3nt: TGTGCCAGCAGCTTTCGGGCCGGACAGCCCCAGCATTTT
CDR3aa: CASSFRAGQPQHF

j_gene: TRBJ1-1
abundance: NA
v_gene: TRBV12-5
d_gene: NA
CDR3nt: TGTGCTAGTGGTCGAACGAGGACTGAAGCTTTCTTT
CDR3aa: CASGRTRTEAFF

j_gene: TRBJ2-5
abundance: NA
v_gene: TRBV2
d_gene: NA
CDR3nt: TGTGCCAGCAGTGTAGGGCAGGGAGGAGAGACCCAGTACTTC
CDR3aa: CASSVGQGGETQYF

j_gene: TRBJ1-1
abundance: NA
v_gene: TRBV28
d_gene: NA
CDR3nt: TGTGCCAGCAGTTTACGGCGCGCGGGACGGCAGAACACTGAAGCTTTCTTT
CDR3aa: CASSLRRAGRQNTEAFF

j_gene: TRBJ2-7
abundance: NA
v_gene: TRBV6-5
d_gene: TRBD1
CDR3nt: TGTGCCAGCAGTTACCGTCGGGGACAGGGGTACGAGCAGTACTTC
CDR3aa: CASSYRRGQGYEQYF

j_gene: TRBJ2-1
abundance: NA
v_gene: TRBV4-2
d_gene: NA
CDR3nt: TGTGCCAGCAGCCAAGTCGAACGGGACATGGGGAATGAGCAGTTCTTC
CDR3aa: CASSQVERDMGNEQFF

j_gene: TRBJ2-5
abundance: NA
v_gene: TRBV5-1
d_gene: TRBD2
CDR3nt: TGCGCCAGCAGCTTGGTACTAGCGGGAGGGCAAGAGACCCAGTACTTC
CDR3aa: CASSLVLAGGQETQYF

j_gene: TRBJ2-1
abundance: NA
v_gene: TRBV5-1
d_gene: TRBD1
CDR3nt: TGCGCCAGCAGCTTGCAGGGGGCGGACAATGAGCAGTTCTTC
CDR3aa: CASSLQGADNEQFF

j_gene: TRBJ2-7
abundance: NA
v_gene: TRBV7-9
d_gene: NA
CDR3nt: TGTGCCAGCAGCCAATTCGGTTTCCAGGGCCGCGACGAGCAGTACTTC
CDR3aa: CASSQFGFQGRDEQYF

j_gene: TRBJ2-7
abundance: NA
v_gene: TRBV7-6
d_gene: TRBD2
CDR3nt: TGTGCCAGCAGCAGAGCGGGAGGGGGTACCTACGAGCAGTACTTC
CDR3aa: CASSRAGGGTYEQYF

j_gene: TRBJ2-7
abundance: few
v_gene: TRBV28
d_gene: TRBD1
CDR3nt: TGTGCCAGCAGTCAATCGACAGGGATCGAGCAGTACTTC
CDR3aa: CASSQSTGIEQYF

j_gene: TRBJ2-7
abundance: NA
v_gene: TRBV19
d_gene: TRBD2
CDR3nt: TGTGCCAGTAGTATAGTTGGGACTAGGCAGTACGAGCAGTACTTC
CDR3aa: CASSIVGTRQYEQYF

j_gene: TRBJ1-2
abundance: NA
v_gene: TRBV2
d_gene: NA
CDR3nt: TGTGCCAGCAGTGAAGTGTTCGTGGGCTATGGCTACACCTTC
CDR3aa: CASSEVFVGYGYTF

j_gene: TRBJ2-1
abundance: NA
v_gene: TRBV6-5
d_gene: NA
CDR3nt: TGTGCCAGCAGTTACGGTTTAGCGTCCTACAATGAGCAGTTCTTC
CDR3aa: CASSYGLASYNEQFF

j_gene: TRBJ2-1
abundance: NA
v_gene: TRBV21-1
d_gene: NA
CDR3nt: TGTGCCAGCACAAAGATCACAACAGGGGGCGACTACAATGAGCAGTTCTTC
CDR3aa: CASTKITTGGDYNEQFF

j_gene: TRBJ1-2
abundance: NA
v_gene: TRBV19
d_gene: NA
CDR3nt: TGTGCCAGTACCGACGCTAACTATGGCTACACCTTC
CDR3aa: CASTDANYGYTF

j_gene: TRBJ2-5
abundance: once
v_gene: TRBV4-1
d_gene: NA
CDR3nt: TGCGCCAGCAGCCAAGAGGGGACCCAGTACTTC
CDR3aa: CASSQEGTQYF

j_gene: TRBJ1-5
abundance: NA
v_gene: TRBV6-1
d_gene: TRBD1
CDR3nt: TGTGCCAGCAGGGAACAGGGGGATGGCAATCAGCCCCAGCATTTT
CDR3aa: CASREQGDGNQPQHF

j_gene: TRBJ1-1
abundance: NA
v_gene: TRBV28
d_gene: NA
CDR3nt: TGTGCCAGCAGTTCCTGGAAGAAGATGAACACTGAAGCTTTCTTT
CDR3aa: CASSSWKKMNTEAFF

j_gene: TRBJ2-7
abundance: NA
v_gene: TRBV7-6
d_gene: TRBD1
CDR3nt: TGTGCCAGCAGCCCCGGGGGTTGGACAGGGGGAGTCTACGAGCAGTACTTC
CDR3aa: CASSPGGWTGGVYEQYF

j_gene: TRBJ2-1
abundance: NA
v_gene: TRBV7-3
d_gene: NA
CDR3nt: TGTGCCAGCAGCAAAGGGCGTCAGGTCGGGGAGCAGTTCTTC
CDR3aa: CASSKGRQVGEQFF

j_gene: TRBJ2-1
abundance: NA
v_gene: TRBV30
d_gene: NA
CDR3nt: TGTGCCTGGAGGTTCGGCGGGATGAGCTCCTACAATGAGCAGTTCTTC
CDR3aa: CAWRFGGMSSYNEQFF

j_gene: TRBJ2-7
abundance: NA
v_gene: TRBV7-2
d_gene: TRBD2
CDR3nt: TGTGCCAGCAGCTGGATAGCGGGTGTCTACGAGCAGTACTTC
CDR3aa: CASSWIAGVYEQYF

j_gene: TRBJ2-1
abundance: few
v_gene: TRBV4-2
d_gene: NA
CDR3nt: TGTGCCAGCAGCCCTTCCCTGGCAGCTACCTACAATGAGCAGTTCTTC
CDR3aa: CASSPSLAATYNEQFF

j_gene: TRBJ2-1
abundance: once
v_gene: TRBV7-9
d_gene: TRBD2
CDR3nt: TGTGCCAGCAGCTTAGCCACTAGCGGGAGATCCAATGAGCAGTTCTTC
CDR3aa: CASSLATSGRSNEQFF

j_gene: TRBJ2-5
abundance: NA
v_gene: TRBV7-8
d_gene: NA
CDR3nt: TGTGCCAGCAGCTTTGATCGGGGGGAGACCCAGTACTTC
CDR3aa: CASSFDRGETQYF

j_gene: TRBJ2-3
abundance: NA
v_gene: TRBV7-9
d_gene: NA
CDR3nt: TGTGCCAGCAGCTCCGGGACTCCCCTCACAGATACGCAGTATTTT
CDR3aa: CASSSGTPLTDTQYF

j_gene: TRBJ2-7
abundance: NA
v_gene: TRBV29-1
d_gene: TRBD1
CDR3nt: TGCAGCGTTGAAAAACCGGGACAGGGATCCTCCTACGAGCAGTACTTC
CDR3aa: CSVEKPGQGSSYEQYF

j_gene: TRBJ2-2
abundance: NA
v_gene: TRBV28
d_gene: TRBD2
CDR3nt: TGTGCCAGCAGTCAGGGGGGACTAGCGACGAACACCGGGGAGCTGTTTTTT
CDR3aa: CASSQGGLATNTGELFF

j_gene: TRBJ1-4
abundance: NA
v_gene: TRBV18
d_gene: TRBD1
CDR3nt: TGTGCCAGCTCACCAGTGGCAGGGGGCTTCCCAACTAATGAAAAACTGTTTTTT
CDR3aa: CASSPVAGGFPTNEKLFF

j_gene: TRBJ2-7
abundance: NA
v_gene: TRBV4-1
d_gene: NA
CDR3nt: TGCGCCAGCAGCCAAGACGGACAATCCCCGTACGAGCAGTACTTC
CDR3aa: CASSQDGQSPYEQYF

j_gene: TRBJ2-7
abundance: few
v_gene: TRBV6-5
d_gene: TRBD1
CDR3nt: TGTGCCAGCAGTTACGGGACAGGGGGTTACTACGAGCAGTACTTC
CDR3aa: CASSYGTGGYYEQYF

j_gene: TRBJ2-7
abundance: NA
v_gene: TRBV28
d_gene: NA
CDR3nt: TGTGCCGGGGGTAATGGCTACGAGCAGTACTTC
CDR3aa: CAGGNGYEQYF

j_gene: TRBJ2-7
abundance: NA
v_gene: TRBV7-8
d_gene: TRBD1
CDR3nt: TGTGCCAGCAGCCGAGGACAGGGAGAGGACGAGCAGTACTTC
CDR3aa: CASSRGQGEDEQYF

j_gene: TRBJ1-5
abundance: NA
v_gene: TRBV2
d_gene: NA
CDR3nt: TGTGCCAGCAGTGAGGTCAGATATAGCAATCAGCCCCAGCATTTT
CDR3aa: CASSEVRYSNQPQHF